This T cell receptor beta chain is from a study of blood T cell repertoires in COVID-19. V lost 5 bases, J lost 8 bases, and 18 bases lay in between. This CDR3 is 14 amino acids long. Germline CDR1 and CDR2: MDHEN and SYDVKM. The table came from immunoSEQ multiplex PCR; TCRdb's copy has only in-frame clones and leaves some out. The data show 230,000 or so clones, 88% seen once. Participants came from about 23 US areas, aged roughly 18 to 89 years. Participants' reported clinical history set cohort assignment. The source is a woman between 50 and 59 years old with acute COVID-19. The J gene is TRBJ1-2, the V gene TRBV28; perhaps TRBD1 as D (5 bases). The sample was PBMCs or T cells enriched from blood (not recorded which). The CDR3 DNA reads as TGTGCCAGCAGTATCAGAACCCGGGACTCCGGCTACACCTTC. Translated, it gives CASSIRTRDSGYTF.